This T cell receptor beta chain was found in a study of Ad26.COV2.S vaccination and SARS-CoV-2 variants. Treatment: around 19 received Ad26.COV2.S at low or high dose, single or two shots; roughly 5 received placebo; per-sample allocation not given. Collection of samples fell on day 63 after the first vaccine or placebo injection. Only in-frame clones appear in the TCRdb table, and some are missing; sequencing was by immunoSEQ multiplex PCR. Here the sample spans about 680,000 clones, around 89% being singletons. This CDR3 is 15 amino acids long. Germline V gene sequence: CDR1 SQVTM, CDR2 ANQGSEA. V shed 5 bases and J shed 0 bases, with 16 bases lying between them.

This chain uses TRBV29-1 with TRBJ1-1; perhaps TRBD1 as D (5 bases). Sequences were derived from peripheral blood, sampled in a trial of Ad26.COV2.S vaccine versus placebo. This receptor was identified in a person aged 18 to 59 who received the Ad26.COV2.S COVID-19 vaccine or a placebo. The CDR3 DNA reads as TGCAGCGTTAGGCCCCGGGACGCAATGAACACTGAAGCTTTCTTT. Residues: CSVRPRDAMNTEAFF.